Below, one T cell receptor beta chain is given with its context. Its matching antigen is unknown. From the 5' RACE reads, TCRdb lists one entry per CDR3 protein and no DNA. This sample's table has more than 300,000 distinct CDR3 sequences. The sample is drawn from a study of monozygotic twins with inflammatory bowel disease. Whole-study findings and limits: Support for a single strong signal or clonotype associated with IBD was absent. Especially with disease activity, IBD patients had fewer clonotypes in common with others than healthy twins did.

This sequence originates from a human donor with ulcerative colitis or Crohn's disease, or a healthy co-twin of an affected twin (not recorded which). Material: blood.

The CDR3: CASSVALGTGGGYTF. This chain connects TRBV9 to TRBJ1-2; TCRdb reports TRBD1, a call that lacks DNA to check it against. CDR3 length: 15 amino acids. Germline loops: CDR1 SGDLS, CDR2 YYNGEE.